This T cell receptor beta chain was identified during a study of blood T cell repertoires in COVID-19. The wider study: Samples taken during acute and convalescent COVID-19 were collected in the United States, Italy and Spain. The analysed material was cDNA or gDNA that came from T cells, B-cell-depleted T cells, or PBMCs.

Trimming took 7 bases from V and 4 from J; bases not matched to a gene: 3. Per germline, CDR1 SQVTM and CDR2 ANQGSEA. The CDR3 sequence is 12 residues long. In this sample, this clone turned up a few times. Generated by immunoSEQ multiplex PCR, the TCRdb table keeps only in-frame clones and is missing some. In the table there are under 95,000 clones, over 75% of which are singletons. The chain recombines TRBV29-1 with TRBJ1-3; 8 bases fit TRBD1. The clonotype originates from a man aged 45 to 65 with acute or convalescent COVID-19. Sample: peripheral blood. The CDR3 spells CSAGQGGNTIYF. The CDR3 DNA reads TGCAGCGCAGGACAGGGCGGAAACACCATATATTTT.